A selection of T cell receptor beta chains follows, all from one sample in a study of blood T cell repertoires in COVID-19. TCRdb's copy holds only in-frame clones and misses some; the assay was immunoSEQ multiplex PCR. Altogether about 50,000 clones are present, about 89% being singletons, with the ten largest covering about 25%. Sequenced: peripheral blood. Receptors were obtained from a human donor in a cohort sampled during active COVID-19. Each CDR3 is given with its conserved first and last residue. The order of the fields is V gene, J gene, clone size, D gene, CDR3 protein, CDR3 DNA. The D gene is left open where the match is weak. Clone size is stated in some rows and not others, as once, few, many or a class when expanded.

v_gene: TRBV5-6; j_gene: TRBJ1-6; abundance: .; d_gene: TRBD1; CDR3aa: CASSGGTGNNSPLHF; CDR3nt: TGTGCCAGCAGCGGAGGGACAGGGAATAATTCACCCCTCCACTTT
v_gene: TRBV5-4; j_gene: TRBJ1-1; abundance: .; d_gene: .; CDR3aa: CASSPEGNTEAFF; CDR3nt: TGTGCCAGCAGCCCAGAGGGCAACACTGAAGCTTTCTTT
v_gene: TRBV7-7; j_gene: TRBJ1-2; abundance: .; d_gene: TRBD1; CDR3aa: CASSPPGQAPGYGYTF; CDR3nt: TGTGCCAGCAGCCCCCCAGGACAGGCCCCCGGCTATGGCTACACCTTC
v_gene: TRBV3-1/TRBV3-2; j_gene: TRBJ2-5; abundance: once; d_gene: TRBD2; CDR3aa: CASSQDGGGETQYF; CDR3nt: TGTGCCAGCAGCCAAGATGGCGGGGGGGAGACCCAGTACTTC
v_gene: TRBV24-1; j_gene: TRBJ1-2; abundance: .; d_gene: TRBD1; CDR3aa: CATSPQGINYGYTF; CDR3nt: TGTGCCACCAGCCCACAGGGGATTAACTATGGCTACACCTTC
v_gene: TRBV6-2/TRBV6-3; j_gene: TRBJ2-1; abundance: .; d_gene: .; CDR3aa: CASSPQGIVNEQFF; CDR3nt: TGTGCCAGCAGCCCACAGGGCATTGTGAATGAGCAGTTCTTC
v_gene: TRBV7-2; j_gene: TRBJ2-3; abundance: .; d_gene: .; CDR3aa: CASSLGPDSPSTQYF; CDR3nt: TGTGCCAGCAGCTTAGGGCCGGACTCTCCAAGTACGCAGTATTTT
v_gene: TRBV4-1; j_gene: TRBJ1-5; abundance: .; d_gene: .; CDR3aa: CASSQEAPIYSNQPQHF; CDR3nt: TGCGCCAGCAGCCAAGAAGCCCCGATTTATAGCAATCAGCCCCAGCATTTT
v_gene: TRBV27; j_gene: TRBJ1-2; abundance: .; d_gene: .; CDR3aa: CASSSFGAEGYGYTF; CDR3nt: TGTGCCAGCAGCTCTTTTGGGGCTGAAGGGTATGGCTACACCTTC
v_gene: TRBV7-9; j_gene: TRBJ2-3; abundance: once; d_gene: TRBD2; CDR3aa: CASSSSGGMEDTQYF; CDR3nt: TGTGCCAGCAGCTCTAGCGGCGGGATGGAAGATACGCAGTATTTT
v_gene: TRBV2; j_gene: TRBJ2-7; abundance: .; d_gene: TRBD2; CDR3aa: CASSPLGGSGGTYEQYF; CDR3nt: TGTGCCAGCAGTCCCCTCGGAGGGAGCGGGGGTACCTACGAGCAGTACTTC
v_gene: TRBV5-5; j_gene: TRBJ1-5; abundance: .; d_gene: .; CDR3aa: CASSLNTPRGNQPQHF; CDR3nt: TGTGCCAGCAGCTTGAACACGCCGAGGGGCAATCAGCCCCAGCATTTT
v_gene: TRBV19; j_gene: TRBJ1-5; abundance: few; d_gene: TRBD1; CDR3aa: CASTPLDRTSNQPQHF; CDR3nt: TGTGCCAGTACCCCACTGGACAGGACTAGCAATCAGCCCCAGCATTTT
v_gene: TRBV7-6; j_gene: TRBJ2-1; abundance: few; d_gene: .; CDR3aa: CASSNDGGSSYNEQFF; CDR3nt: TGTGCCAGCAGCAACGATGGGGGCAGCTCCTACAATGAGCAGTTCTTC
v_gene: TRBV15; j_gene: TRBJ1-2; abundance: .; d_gene: TRBD1; CDR3aa: CATSRDRGDYGYTF; CDR3nt: TGTGCCACCAGCAGAGACAGGGGGGACTATGGCTACACCTTC
v_gene: TRBV6-5; j_gene: TRBJ1-6; abundance: few; d_gene: .; CDR3aa: CASRRTENSPLHF; CDR3nt: TGTGCCAGCAGGAGGACAGAAAATTCACCCCTCCACTTT
v_gene: TRBV5-1; j_gene: TRBJ2-5; abundance: .; d_gene: .; CDR3aa: CASSLDRSQETQYF; CDR3nt: TGCGCCAGCAGCTTGGACAGGAGTCAAGAGACCCAGTACTTC
v_gene: TRBV30; j_gene: TRBJ1-2; abundance: .; d_gene: .; CDR3aa: CACTTYGYTF; CDR3nt: TGTGCCTGTACTACCTATGGCTACACCTTC
v_gene: TRBV30; j_gene: TRBJ2-5; abundance: .; d_gene: TRBD1; CDR3aa: CAWSRQGLETQYF; CDR3nt: TGTGCCTGGAGTCGACAGGGATTAGAGACCCAGTACTTC
v_gene: TRBV2; j_gene: TRBJ2-7; abundance: .; d_gene: .; CDR3aa: CASSEALENEQYF; CDR3nt: TGTGCCAGCAGTGAAGCCTTAGAGAACGAGCAGTACTTC
v_gene: TRBV3-1/TRBV3-2; j_gene: TRBJ2-3; abundance: .; d_gene: .; CDR3aa: CASSQDGSAETDTQYF; CDR3nt: TGTGCCAGCAGCCAAGATGGTAGCGCGGAGACAGATACGCAGTATTTT
v_gene: TRBV2; j_gene: TRBJ2-1; abundance: .; d_gene: TRBD2; CDR3aa: CASSATSGSYNEQFF; CDR3nt: TGTGCCAGCAGCGCTACTAGCGGCTCCTACAATGAGCAGTTCTTC
v_gene: TRBV11-2; j_gene: TRBJ1-1; abundance: .; d_gene: .; CDR3aa: CASSLGSRGGVTEAFF; CDR3nt: TGTGCCAGCAGCTTGGGTTCCAGGGGAGGGGTCACTGAAGCTTTCTTT
v_gene: TRBV24-1; j_gene: TRBJ2-1; abundance: .; d_gene: TRBD2; CDR3aa: CATSPLSGGSSYNEQFF; CDR3nt: TGTGCCACCAGTCCTCTTAGCGGGGGGTCCTCCTACAATGAGCAGTTCTTC
v_gene: TRBV20-1; j_gene: TRBJ2-4; abundance: .; d_gene: TRBD2; CDR3aa: CSASLTSGTKNIQYF; CDR3nt: TGCAGTGCTAGTTTAACTAGCGGGACCAAAAACATTCAGTACTTC
v_gene: TRBV27; j_gene: TRBJ2-6; abundance: .; d_gene: .; CDR3aa: CASGRGESSGANVLTF; CDR3nt: TGTGCCAGCGGGAGGGGGGAGAGCTCTGGGGCCAACGTCCTGACTTTC
v_gene: TRBV6-1; j_gene: TRBJ1-1; abundance: .; d_gene: .; CDR3aa: CASSERGRLEAFF; CDR3nt: TGTGCCAGCAGTGAACGGGGGAGGCTTGAAGCTTTCTTT